This T cell receptor (beta chain) emerged from a study of shared clonotypes between healthy human individuals. Some clones are missing from TCRdb's copy, which holds only in-frame ones; the method was immunoSEQ multiplex PCR. The sample holds roughly 2 million clones, 90% to 97% seen once. The CDR3 extends over 14 amino acids. Unmatched junction bases numbered 9, after V lost 6 bases and J lost 4 bases. Looked up from germline, CDR1 is ENHRY and CDR2 is SYGVKD. Every one of the donors was a Caucasian adult that lived in Nashville, Tennessee. This chain uses TRBV10-3 with TRBJ2-7; 7 bases are a match to TRBD1. The specimen sequenced was naive CD4+ T cells sorted from blood. Described subset: CD45RA+ positively selected. The receptor was derived from a man in his late teens or twenties in good health. The CDR3 sequence is CAISPGTDLYEQYF. The CDR3 DNA reads as TGTGCCATCAGCCCCGGGACAGACCTGTACGAGCAGTACTTC.